These T cell receptor beta chains were read from a single sample in a study of T cells after posttransplantation cyclophosphamide. Only in-frame clones appear in the TCRdb table, and some are missing; sequencing was by immunoSEQ multiplex PCR. The sample holds about 11,000 clones, 85% to 95% seen once. Sequencing was done on a sample of naive CD8+ T cells sorted from PBMCs. The receptors were sampled from a man younger than 45 in good health and a related stem cell transplant donor. The CDR3 runs from the conserved cysteine through the conserved F or W. The D gene is left open where the match is weak. For some rows the clone size is stated as once, few or many, or as a class when expanded; others skip it.

len	d_gene	abundance	j_gene	v_gene	CDR3nt	CDR3aa
17	TRBD1	.	TRBJ2-1	TRBV5-1	TGCGCCAGCAGCCTCGGACAGGGGGAGAGCTCCTACAATGAGCAGTTCTTC	CASSLGQGESSYNEQFF
17	.	.	TRBJ1-5	TRBV7-2	TGTGCCAGCAGCTTAGGAGTTCGGGGTGGCGGTAATCAGCCCCAGCATTTT	CASSLGVRGGGNQPQHF
15	.	.	TRBJ1-6	TRBV4-3	TGCGCCAGCAGCCAAGCCGAAGGGGGTAATTCACCCCTCCACTTT	CASSQAEGGNSPLHF
14	.	.	TRBJ1-2	TRBV9	TGTGCCAGCAGCGAGCACGACAGTCGCTATGGCTACACCTTC	CASSEHDSRYGYTF
16	TRBD1	.	TRBJ2-6	TRBV7-9	TGTGCCAGCAGGGGACAGGGAAACTCTGGGGCCAACGTCCTGACTTTC	CASRGQGNSGANVLTF
15	TRBD1	once	TRBJ2-2	TRBV7-6	TGTGCCAGCAGCTCCTGGGACAGGGAGAACGAGGAGCTGTTTTTT	CASSSWDRENEELFF
17	.	.	TRBJ2-3	TRBV9	TGTGCCAGCAGCACAGAAAATCTCCCGGTGAGCACAGATACGCAGTATTTT	CASSTENLPVSTDTQYF
14	.	.	TRBJ2-5	TRBV7-9	TGTGCCAGCAGCTTAGGGGAGCTTCAAGAGACCCAGTACTTC	CASSLGELQETQYF
13	.	.	TRBJ2-2	TRBV7-7	TGTGCTAGCAGCTCCGGACAACACGGGGAGCTGTTTTTT	CASSSGQHGELFF
16	.	.	TRBJ2-7	TRBV7-2	TGTGCCAGCAGCTTCCCGCCGGGCCAGGGGGGCTACGAGCAGTACTTC	CASSFPPGQGGYEQYF
14	TRBD1	once	TRBJ1-1	TRBV4-1	TGCGCCAGCTCAGGATCAGGGGGCCCCACTGAAGCTTTCTTT	CASSGSGGPTEAFF
15	TRBD2	.	TRBJ2-5	TRBV6-5	TGTGCCAGCACGCAGGCGGGGGGGGCCGGTGAGACCCAGTACTTC	CASTQAGGAGETQYF
16	TRBD1	.	TRBJ2-3	TRBV7-3	TGTGCCAGCAGCTTCCTTGGACAGGGAGTTTCGGATACGCAGTATTTT	CASSFLGQGVSDTQYF
19	TRBD1	.	TRBJ2-5	TRBV6-1	TGTGCCAGCAGTGAAGAGTCATCGGGGACAGGGATAATAAGAGAGACCCAGTACTTC	CASSEESSGTGIIRETQYF
14	.	.	TRBJ1-5	TRBV5-6	TGTGCCAGCAGCTTGGACCGAGGGCATCAGCCCCAGCATTTT	CASSLDRGHQPQHF
16	TRBD1	.	TRBJ2-7	TRBV7-9	TGTGCCAGCAGCCCGACTCCGGGACAGGGAGCCAACGAGCAGTACTTC	CASSPTPGQGANEQYF
16	TRBD2	.	TRBJ2-3	TRBV4-2	TGTGCCAGCAGCCTAGCTAGCGGGGGGGCAGCAGATACGCAGTATTTT	CASSLASGGAADTQYF
15	.	.	TRBJ1-1	TRBV6-6	TGTGCCAGCAGTTACACCGGGGGACCGAACACTGAAGCTTTCTTT	CASSYTGGPNTEAFF
16	.	once	TRBJ2-3	TRBV5-6	TGTGCCAGCAGCTTGGAGGGAGAGACTAGCACAGATACGCAGTATTTT	CASSLEGETSTDTQYF
13	.	.	TRBJ2-1	TRBV27	TGTGCCAGCAGACCGGGGGTACAATATGAGCAGTTCTTC	CASRPGVQYEQFF
15	TRBD1	.	TRBJ1-1	TRBV27	TGTGCCAGCAGTTCCCGGACAGGGGGGATGAATGAAGCTTTCTTT	CASSSRTGGMNEAFF
13	.	.	TRBJ1-2	TRBV19	TGTGCCAGTAGTAAGGCAGGGAACTATGGCTACACCTTC	CASSKAGNYGYTF
13	.	.	TRBJ1-1	TRBV15	TGTGCCACCAGCCACCCAGGGAACACTGAAGCTTTCTTT	CATSHPGNTEAFF
16	.	.	TRBJ1-1	TRBV28	TGTGCCAGCAGACGGGACCCAGGGAGGGTGAACACTGAAGCTTTCTTT	CASRRDPGRVNTEAFF
14	.	.	TRBJ2-1	TRBV7-8	TGTGCCAGCAGCTTAGCGGGCAGCTACAATGAGCAGTTCTTC	CASSLAGSYNEQFF
13	.	.	TRBJ2-2	TRBV9	TGTGCCAGCAGCCCCATGAGTACCGGGGAGCTGTTTTTT	CASSPMSTGELFF
14	.	once	TRBJ2-2	TRBV7-3	TGTGCCAGCAGCGCGGGGGCATACACCGGGGAGCTGTTTTTT	CASSAGAYTGELFF